This TCR beta chain was documented in a study of CD8+ T cells in alopecia areata. At the level of the study: Tofacitinib administration to treated patients was oral, at 5 to 10 mg twice daily.

Described treatment: oral pan-JAK inhibitor, 5-10 mg twice daily. TCR sequencing used cDNA made by reverse transcription of extracted RNA. Here immunoSEQ multiplex PCR was the method, and the copy in TCRdb shows in-frame clones only, minus some. The repertoire holds some 200,000 clones, with under 60% as singletons. The V end lost 5 bases, the J end lost 2 bases, and 18 bases lay between the germline ends. The length of the CDR3 is 16 residues. Germline V gives CDR1 MNHEY, CDR2 SMNVEV (reference sequence). The material sequenced was CD8+ T cells sorted from blood, taken at week 24, from a patient treated with tofacitinib. The chain recombines TRBV27 with TRBJ2-5, with D possibly matching TRBD1 (5 bases). The sequence was obtained from a human donor with alopecia areata. CDR3 loop: CASSLYAYDRQETQYF. CDR3 nucleotides: TGTGCCAGCAGTCTCTATGCCTATGACAGACAAGAGACCCAGTACTTC.